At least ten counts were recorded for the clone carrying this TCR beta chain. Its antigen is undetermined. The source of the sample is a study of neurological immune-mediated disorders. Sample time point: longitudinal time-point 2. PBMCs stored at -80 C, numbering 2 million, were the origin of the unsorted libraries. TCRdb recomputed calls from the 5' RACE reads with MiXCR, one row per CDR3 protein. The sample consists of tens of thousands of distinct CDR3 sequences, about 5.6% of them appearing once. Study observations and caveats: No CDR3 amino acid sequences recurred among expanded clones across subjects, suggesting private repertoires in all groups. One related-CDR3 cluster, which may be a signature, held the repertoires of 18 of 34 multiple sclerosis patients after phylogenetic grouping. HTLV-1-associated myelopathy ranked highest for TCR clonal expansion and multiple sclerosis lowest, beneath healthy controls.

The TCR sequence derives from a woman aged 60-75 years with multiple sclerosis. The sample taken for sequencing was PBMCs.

The CDR3 here is CSARESNGGSYNEQFF. The DNA for the CDR3 is TGCAGTGCTAGAGAATCTAACGGGGGATCATACAATGAGCAGTTCTTC. This chain links TRBV20-1 with TRBJ2-1, with a tentative D call TRBD2 (6 bases). Trimming took 0 bases from V and 4 from J, leaving 16 bases between them. Germline CDR1 DFQATT, CDR2 SNEGSKA (reference sequence). This CDR3 comprises 16 residues.